Ten or more counts support the clone carrying this T cell receptor beta chain. Its target is not known. This specimen comes from a study of early T cells in non-severe SARS-CoV-2 infection. Study-wide context: Sequencing used unsorted whole-blood bulk RNA, so chains lack pairing. Study results and caveats: Anti-spike CD8 responses were favored by VDJdb matching, which missed private and CD4 specificities.

Researchers attached unique molecular identifiers to individual cDNA molecules. TCRdb recomputed calls from the 5' RACE reads with MiXCR, one row per CDR3 protein. The sample has approximately 26,000 distinct CDR3 sequences, 4% to 5.5% seen once. The CDR3 spans 13 residues. Between the trimmed V and J ends, which lost 6 bases and 4 bases, there was a span of 10 bases. Germline V CDR1 and CDR2: LNHDA, SQIVND (reference sequence). Sequencing input: whole blood. The chain uses TRBV19 and TRBJ2-1; D possibly corresponds to TRBD2 (5 bases). This clonotype was obtained from an adult who was a healthcare worker with PCR-confirmed SARS-CoV-2 infection or an uninfected control (not recorded which). CDR3 residues: CASRSTSYNEQFF. CDR3 nucleotide sequence: TGTGCCAGTAGATCTACTAGTTACAATGAGCAGTTCTTC. Filled out from reference TRBV19 and TRBJ2-1, the complete variable domain reads DGGITQSPKYLFRKEGQNVTLSCEQNLNHDAMYWYRQDPGQGLRLIYYSQIVNDFQKGDIAEGYSVSREKKESFPLTVTSAQKNPTAFYLCASRSTSYNEQFFGPGTRLTVL.